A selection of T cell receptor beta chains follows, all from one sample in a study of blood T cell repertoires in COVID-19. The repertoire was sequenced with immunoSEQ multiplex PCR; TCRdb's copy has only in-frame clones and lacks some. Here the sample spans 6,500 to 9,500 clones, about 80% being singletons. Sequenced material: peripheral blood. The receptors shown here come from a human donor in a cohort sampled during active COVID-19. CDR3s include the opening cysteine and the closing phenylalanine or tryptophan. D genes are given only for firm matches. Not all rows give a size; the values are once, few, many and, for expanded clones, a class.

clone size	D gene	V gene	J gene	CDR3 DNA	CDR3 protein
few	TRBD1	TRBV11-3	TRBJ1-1	TGTGCCAGCGGCCGGGACAGAACTGAAGCTTTCTTT	CASGRDRTEAFF
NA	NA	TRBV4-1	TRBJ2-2	TGCGCCAGCAGCCAAGAGCCACTCGGCCCTAGCACCGGGGAGCTGTTTTTT	CASSQEPLGPSTGELFF
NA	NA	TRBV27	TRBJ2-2	TGTGCCAGCACGTTTAACAGGATGAACACCGGGGAGCTGTTTTTT	CASTFNRMNTGELFF
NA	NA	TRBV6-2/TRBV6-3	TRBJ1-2	TGTGCCAGCAGCCTTTGGGAGGGCTTCAACTATGGCTACACCTTC	CASSLWEGFNYGYTF
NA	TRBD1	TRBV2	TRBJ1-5	TGTGCCAGCAGTCGACAGGGTCCGGTTCAGCCCCAGCATTTT	CASSRQGPVQPQHF
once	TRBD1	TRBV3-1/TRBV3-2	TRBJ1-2	TGTGCCAGCAGCCAAGATAAAACAGGGGGTAGGGGCTACACCTTC	CASSQDKTGGRGYTF
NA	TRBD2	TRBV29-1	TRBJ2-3	TGCAGCGTTGAACGACGGGGGGAGCGGACAGATACGCAGTATTTT	CSVERRGERTDTQYF
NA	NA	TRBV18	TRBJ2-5	TGTGCCAGCTCACCACCGAGTGGTCAGGGGCTGGGAGAGACCCAGTACTTC	CASSPPSGQGLGETQYF
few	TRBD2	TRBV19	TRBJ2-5	TGTGCCAGTAGTGCTGACCGGGGGGGCTTTCTTGGAGAGACCCAGTACTTC	CASSADRGGFLGETQYF
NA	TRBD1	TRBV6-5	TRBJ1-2	TGTGCCAGCAGGACAGGACAGGGCTATGGCTACACCTTC	CASRTGQGYGYTF
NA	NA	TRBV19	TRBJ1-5	TGTGCCAGTAGTATAGCTAAACAGGGAAATAGCAATCAGCCCCAGCATTTT	CASSIAKQGNSNQPQHF
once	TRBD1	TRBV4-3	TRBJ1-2	TGCGCCAGCAGCCAAGGGACAGGGAACTATGGCTACACCTTC	CASSQGTGNYGYTF
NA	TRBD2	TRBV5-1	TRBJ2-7	TGCGCCAGCAGCCCGGGACTAGCGGGGGATCTCTCCTACGAGCAGTACTTC	CASSPGLAGDLSYEQYF
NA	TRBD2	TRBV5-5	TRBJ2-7	TGTGCCAGCAGCTTGGGAAGGACTAGCGGCTACGAGCAGTACTTC	CASSLGRTSGYEQYF
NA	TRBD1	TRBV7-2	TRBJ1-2	TGTGCCAGCAGCCATGATTACCTACAGGGGACCTATGGCTACACCTTC	CASSHDYLQGTYGYTF
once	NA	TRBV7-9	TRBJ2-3	TGTGCCAGCAGCCGCCCCAGGCGGGGAGATACGCAGTATTTT	CASSRPRRGDTQYF
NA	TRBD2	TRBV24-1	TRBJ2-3	TGTGCCACCAGTGGCAGCGGGAGGGGAGACACAGATACGCAGTATTTT	CATSGSGRGDTDTQYF
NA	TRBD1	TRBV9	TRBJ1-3	TGTGCCAGCAGCCCACGACAGGGGGAAATTGGAAACACCATATATTTT	CASSPRQGEIGNTIYF
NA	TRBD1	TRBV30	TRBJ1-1	TGTGCCTGGAGTGTAGGGCCAGGGGGCGCGAACACTGAAGCTTTCTTT	CAWSVGPGGANTEAFF
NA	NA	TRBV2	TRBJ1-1	TGTGCCAGCAGTTCACGGAGACAGAGGAACACTGAAGCTTTCTTT	CASSSRRQRNTEAFF
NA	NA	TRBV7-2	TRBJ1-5	TGTGCCAGCAGCTCACAAAAAAGTAATCAGCCCCAGCATTTT	CASSSQKSNQPQHF
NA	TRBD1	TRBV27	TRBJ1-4	TGTGCCAGCAGGGGGGACAGGTTTAATGAAAAACTGTTTTTT	CASRGDRFNEKLFF
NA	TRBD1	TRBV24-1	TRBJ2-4	TGTGCCACCAGTGATTGGGACAGTAAAAACATTCAGTACTTC	CATSDWDSKNIQYF
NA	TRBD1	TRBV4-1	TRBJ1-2	TGCGCCAGCAGCGCTCAAGACAGGGAGTATGGCTACACCTTC	CASSAQDREYGYTF
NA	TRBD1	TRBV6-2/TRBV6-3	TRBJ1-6	TGTGCCAGCAGTTACACAGGGGACGTTAATTCACCCCTCCACTTT	CASSYTGDVNSPLHF
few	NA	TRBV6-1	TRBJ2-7	TGTGCCAGCAGTGAAGCATGGCAGGGGCCCTACGAGCAGTACTTC	CASSEAWQGPYEQYF
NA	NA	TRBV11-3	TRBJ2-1	TGTGCCAGCAGCCCCCCAGTCGGAGCGGGCGACTACAATGAGCAGTTCTTC	CASSPPVGAGDYNEQFF
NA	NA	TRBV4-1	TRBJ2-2	TGCGCCAGCAGCCAAGAAGGACTGTCCGGGGAGCTGTTTTTT	CASSQEGLSGELFF
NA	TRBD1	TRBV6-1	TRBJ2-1	TGTGCCAGCAGTGAATATGGACAGGGCAGCTACAATGAGCAGTTCTTC	CASSEYGQGSYNEQFF
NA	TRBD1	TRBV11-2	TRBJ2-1	TGTGCCAGCAGCTCCTCCAGGGGGACCTACAATGAGCAGTTCTTC	CASSSSRGTYNEQFF
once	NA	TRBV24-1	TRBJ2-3	TGTGCCACCAGCGTCGAGTTGACAGATACGCAGTATTTT	CATSVELTDTQYF
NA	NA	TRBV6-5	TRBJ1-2	TGTGCCAGCAGTTACTCAACACCAAACTATGGCTACACCTTC	CASSYSTPNYGYTF
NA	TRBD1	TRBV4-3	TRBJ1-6	TGCGCCAGCAGCCAAGAGGGGGACAGGAATTCACCCCTCCACTTT	CASSQEGDRNSPLHF
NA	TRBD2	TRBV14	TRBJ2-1	TGTGCCAGCAGCCAAGCGGGGGGGCTACGGTATGAGCAGTTCTTC	CASSQAGGLRYEQFF
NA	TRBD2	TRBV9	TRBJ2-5	TGTGCCAGCAGCGTAGACTGGGAGCGGGGAACCCAGTACTTC	CASSVDWERGTQYF
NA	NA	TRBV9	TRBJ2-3	TGTGCCAGCAGCGTAGTCGGGGTCACAGATACGCAGTATTTT	CASSVVGVTDTQYF
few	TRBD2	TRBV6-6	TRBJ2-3	TGTGCCAGCAGCCCTGGACTAGCGGGGGGGCCAGATACGCAGTATTTT	CASSPGLAGGPDTQYF
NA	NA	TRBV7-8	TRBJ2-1	TGTGCCAGCAGCCCTGCGATGAATGAGCAGTTCTTC	CASSPAMNEQFF
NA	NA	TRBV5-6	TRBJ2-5	TGTGCCAGCAGCCATTCTGACTCCGGAGAGACCCAGTACTTC	CASSHSDSGETQYF
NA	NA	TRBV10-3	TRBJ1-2	TGTGCCATCAGTGAGGGAGTGGGGGGTCTTGAACGTTATGGCTACACCTTC	CAISEGVGGLERYGYTF
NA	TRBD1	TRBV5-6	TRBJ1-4	TGTGCCAGCAGCTTAGGGGACAGGGGAGAAAAACTGTTTTTT	CASSLGDRGEKLFF
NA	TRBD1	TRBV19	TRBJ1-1	TGTGCCAGTAGTACGATTTTCGGGACAGGGGTGCCTGAAGCTTTCTTT	CASSTIFGTGVPEAFF
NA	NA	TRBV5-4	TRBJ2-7	TGTGCCAGCAGCTCCCGACAAGTAGGCGAGCAGTACTTC	CASSSRQVGEQYF
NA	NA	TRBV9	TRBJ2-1	TGTGCCAGCAGCGGAAGATTGAGACTAGGGAACAATGAGCAGTTCTTC	CASSGRLRLGNNEQFF
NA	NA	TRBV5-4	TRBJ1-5	TGTGCCAGCAGCTTGGACAGAAATCAGCCCCAGCATTTT	CASSLDRNQPQHF
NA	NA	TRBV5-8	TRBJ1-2	TGTGCCAGCAGCCCCCGCACAGCCTATGGCTACACCTTC	CASSPRTAYGYTF
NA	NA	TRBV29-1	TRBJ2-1	TGCAGCGTTGAAGGGGAGTTGGATTACAATGAGCAGTTCTTC	CSVEGELDYNEQFF
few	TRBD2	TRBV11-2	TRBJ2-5	TGTGCCAGCAGCCCTAGGATTAGCGGGGGGTTGTTGGAGACCCAGTACTTC	CASSPRISGGLLETQYF
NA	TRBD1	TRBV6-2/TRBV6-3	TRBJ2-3	TGTGCCAGCAGCCACCCGGGACAGAGCACAGATACGCAGTATTTT	CASSHPGQSTDTQYF
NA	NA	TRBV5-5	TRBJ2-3	TGTGCCAGCAGCTTGGGTAGCGGAATCCCGGGGGATACGCAGTATTTT	CASSLGSGIPGDTQYF
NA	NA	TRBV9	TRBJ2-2	TGTGCCAGCAGCGGAGAACAGATAAACACCGGGGAGCTGTTTTTT	CASSGEQINTGELFF
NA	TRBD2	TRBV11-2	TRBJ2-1	TGTGCCAGCAGCTTAAGGCTAGCGGGAGGCAATGAGCAGTTCTTC	CASSLRLAGGNEQFF
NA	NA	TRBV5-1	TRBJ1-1	TGCGCCAGCAGCTTAGGTCGGGGGGTGACTGAAGCTTTCTTT	CASSLGRGVTEAFF
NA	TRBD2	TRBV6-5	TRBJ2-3	TGTGCCAGCAGTTACGGCGGGAGGGCCACAGATACGCAGTATTTT	CASSYGGRATDTQYF
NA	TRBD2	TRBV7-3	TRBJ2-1	TGTGCCAGCAGTACTAGCGGGGGTGTCGATGAGCAGTTCTTC	CASSTSGGVDEQFF
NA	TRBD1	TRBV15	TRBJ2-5	TGTGCCACCAGCCGAAGCGACAGGGCGGGAGAGACCCAGTACTTC	CATSRSDRAGETQYF
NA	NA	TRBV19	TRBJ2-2	TGTGCCAGTAGCAGGACAGACTTGAACACCGGGGAGCTGTTTTTT	CASSRTDLNTGELFF